One and the same sample provided the 29 T cell receptor beta chains below, sequenced in a study of shared clonotypes between healthy human individuals (dated by TCRdb to 2018 to 2020). Library prep was done by the immunoSEQ multiplex PCR assay. Here the immuneACCESS table is served through TCRdb, limited to in-frame sequences with V and J called. Missing clones are a known gap in these copies; in checked studies unresolved V genes cover under half, and the rest lacks a known reason. For this sample there are some 2.3 million clones; roughly 93% appear just once. About 0.41% of the sample comes from the top ten. The sequenced sample consisted of naive CD4+ T cells from PBMCs. The cell subset or site label on this specimen signifies: CD45RA+ positively selected. The source is a man between 18 and 29 years old in good health. Some clones in this sample may be carry-over from other donors' samples.

The rearrangement joins TRBV18 to TRBJ2-1; the D is unclear. V was shortened by 3 bases and J by 4 bases, with 10 bases between the two germline ends. This CDR3 spans 14 amino acids. The V gene's germline CDR1 is KGHSH and CDR2 LQKENI. CDR3 sequence reads: CASSPLILYNEQFF. CDR3 DNA: TGTGCCAGCTCACCCCTAATACTTTACAATGAGCAGTTCTTC.

The V and J genes are TRBV25-1 and TRBJ2-5; 11 nucleotides align to TRBD1. CDR3 size: 16 residues. Germline V lookup: CDR1 MGHDK, CDR2 SYGVNS. The trim removed 4 bases at V and 3 bases at J, leaving 7 bases unmatched. In nucleotides, the CDR3 is TGTGCCAGCAGTGCATTAGGACAGGGGGCTAAAGAGACCCAGTACTTC. Amino acid sequence: CASSALGQGAKETQYF.

J is TRBJ2-5 and V is TRBV6-5; TRBD2 might be the D (5 bases). The CDR3 is 15 residues long. The V gene's germline CDR1 is MNHEY and CDR2 SVGAGI. V lost 5 bases to trimming and J lost 3 bases, with 16 bases between them. The CDR3 region is CASSGQLPGEETQYF. DNA of the CDR3: TGTGCCAGCAGTGGCCAGCTCCCCGGGGAAGAGACCCAGTACTTC.

V usage is TRBV29-1 and J usage is TRBJ2-2; D gene unclear. Germline CDR1 reads SQVTM; CDR2 reads ANQGSEA. The germline V and J ends were trimmed by 4 bases and 9 bases, with 6 bases remaining between them. This CDR3 region has 10 residues. The CDR3 nucleotides read TGCAGCGTTGTAAGACGGGAGCTGTTTTTT. It yields the protein CSVVRRELFF.

Comment on this clone: This CDR3 is also generated by other DNA sequences in the sample. The rearrangement joins TRBV9 to TRBJ2-7, with D perhaps matching TRBD1 (5 bases). Germline-derived CDR1 and CDR2 are SGDLS and YYNGEE. The length of the CDR3 is 14 residues. The ends were cut back, 0 bases at V and 0 bases at J, with 7 bases in the middle. CDR3 amino acids: CASSVGQSSYEQYF. In nucleotides, the CDR3 is TGTGCCAGCAGCGTAGGACAGAGCTCCTACGAGCAGTACTTC.

A single count supports this clone. This chain joins TRBV4-1 and TRBJ1-6; D is unresolved. The CDR3 is made up of 15 amino acids. V was pared by 0 bases and J by 13 bases, with 16 bases between. CDR1 and CDR2 from the germline V gene are MGHRA and YSYEKL. The CDR3: CASSQEERAFGPLHF. The CDR3 DNA reads TGCGCCAGCAGCCAAGAGGAGCGGGCTTTCGGTCCCCTCCACTTT.

This chain connects TRBV6-5 to TRBJ1-4, with a possible D match to TRBD1 (5 bases). Deletions cut 6 bases from V and 3 bases from J, with 11 bases between. The CDR3 totals 14 residues. Germline lookup yields CDR1 MNHEY and CDR2 SVGAGI. CDR3 DNA: TGTGCCAGCAGAACACAGGCGGCTAATGAAAAACTGTTTTTT. Protein sequence: CASRTQAANEKLFF.

The J gene is TRBJ2-1, the V gene TRBV25-1; weak D call: TRBD2 (5 bases). Germline V gives CDR1 MGHDK, CDR2 SYGVNS. The CDR3 is 12 residues long. Trimming left V 6 bases short and J 7 bases short, with 10 bases between. The CDR3 region is CASRWAGNEQFF. DNA for the CDR3: TGTGCCAGCAGGTGGGCGGGTAATGAGCAGTTCTTC.

The gene calls are TRBV18 and TRBJ1-5, with TRBD1 identical over 9 bases. This CDR3 has 16 residues. Germline values: CDR1 KGHSH, CDR2 LQKENI. V lost 4 bases to trimming and J lost 0 bases; unmatched junction nucleotides: 4. The CDR3 loop is CASSQQGANSNQPQHF. The CDR3 DNA reads as TGTGCCAGCTCACAACAGGGGGCCAATAGCAATCAGCCCCAGCATTTT.

The J gene is TRBJ2-4, the V gene TRBV14, with D possibly matching TRBD2 (6 bases). The CDR3 loop spans 15 amino acids. Germline V CDR1 and CDR2: SGHDN, FVKESK. The V gene lost 4 bases and the J gene lost 6 bases, with 16 bases spanning the gap. The CDR3 bases are TGTGCCAGCAGCCGCCGGGACTTCAGCCCAAACATTCAGTACTTC. Residues: CASSRRDFSPNIQYF.

The rearrangement links TRBV9 to TRBJ1-1, with a tentative D call TRBD1 (5 bases). Per the germline V gene, CDR1 is SGDLS and CDR2 is YYNGEE. The CDR3 has 15 amino acids. V was trimmed by 3 bases and J by 1 base, leaving 13 bases between them. Written as DNA, the CDR3 is TGTGCCAGCAGCGCGACCGGGACGCAGAACACTGAAGCTTTCTTT. This translates into CASSATGTQNTEAFF.

The CDR3 DNA reads as TGTGCCAGCATCACGGATGGGGGGGCGAGTAGCTATGGCTACACCTTC. This codes for CASITDGGASSYGYTF. The rearrangement uses TRBV28 and TRBJ1-2; perhaps TRBD1 as D (6 bases). Germline V CDR1 and CDR2: MDHEN, SYDVKM. The CDR3 has 16 residues. The V end lost 7 bases, the J end lost 4 bases, and 22 bases lay between the germline ends.

This chain joins TRBV9 and TRBJ2-2, with 7 bases lining up with TRBD2. Trimming at V came to 0 bases and at J to 8 bases, leaving 4 bases not matched to a gene. The germline gives CDR1 SGDLS, CDR2 YYNGEE. CDR3 length: 14 amino acids. CDR3 coding DNA: TGTGCCAGCAGCGTAGCGGGGGGACTAGGGGAGCTGTTTTTT. Amino acids: CASSVAGGLGELFF.

In regard to this clone: The same CDR3 can be traced to other DNA sequences in this sample. The chain couples TRBV11-3 to TRBJ2-7; D ambiguous. The ends were cut back, 1 base at V and 1 base at J, with 5 bases in the middle. Germline assignment: CDR1 SGHNT and CDR2 YENEEA. This CDR3 spans 13 amino acids. CDR3 sequence: CASSLGSSYEQYF. In DNA form, the CDR3 reads TGTGCCAGCAGCTTAGGATCTTCCTACGAGCAGTACTTC. Drawing the rest from reference TRBV11-3 and TRBJ2-7, the complete variable domain is EAGVVQSPRYKIIEKKQPVAFWCNPISGHNTLYWYLQNLGQGPELLIRYENEEAVDDSQLPKDRFSAERLKGVDSTLKIQPAELGDSAVYLCASSLGSSYEQYFGPGTRLTVT.

Note on this clone: The identical CDR3 is also encoded by other nucleotide sequences in the sample. This sequence joins TRBV7-2 and TRBJ2-5; D gene uncertain. The CDR3 consists of 13 residues. Germline lookup yields CDR1 SGHTA and CDR2 FQGNSA. V dropped 2 bases and J dropped 2 bases, with 6 bases sitting between them. CDR3: CASSLLRQETQYF. In DNA form, the CDR3 reads TGTGCCAGCAGCTTACTTAGGCAAGAGACCCAGTACTTC.

This chain connects TRBV5-8 to TRBJ1-5; D is ambiguous. CDR3 length: 14 amino acids. Trimming took 4 bases from V and 4 from J, leaving 12 bases between them. Germline V gene lookup returns CDR1 SGHTS and CDR2 YDEGEE. The chain's CDR3 is CASSPILANQPQHF. The CDR3 DNA reads TGTGCCAGCAGCCCCATCCTAGCAAATCAGCCCCAGCATTTT.

The rearrangement uses TRBV4-2 and TRBJ2-2, with 9 bases identical to TRBD2. V lost 0 bases to trimming and J lost 6 bases; unmatched junction nucleotides: 2. The germline CDR1 and CDR2 sequences are LGHNA and YNFKEQ. This CDR3 is 15 amino acids long. CDR3 bases: TGTGCCAGCAGCCAAGAATTAGCGGGGGCCGGGGAGCTGTTTTTT. It encodes CASSQELAGAGELFF.

Concerning this clone: Other nucleotide sequences from this sample produce the same CDR3. The CDR3 protein is CASRSYNEQFF. CDR3 DNA: TGTGCCAGCAGGTCCTACAATGAGCAGTTCTTC. The chain joins TRBV6-5 to TRBJ2-1; no firm D call. Germline V CDR1 and CDR2: MNHEY, SVGAGI. Trimming pared 6 bases from V and 1 base from J, leaving 1 base between. The CDR3 sequence is 11 residues long.

This sequence joins TRBV28 and TRBJ1-5; possibly TRBD1 for D (5 bases). CDR1 and CDR2 from the germline V gene are MDHEN and SYDVKM. The germline V and J ends were trimmed by 5 bases and 5 bases, with 7 bases remaining between them. The CDR3 sequence is 12 residues long. The DNA for the CDR3 is TGTGCCAGCAGTGGGGCATATCAGCCCCAGCATTTT. Translation gives CASSGAYQPQHF.

The chain couples TRBV7-2 to TRBJ2-7; the match to TRBD2 covers 12 bases. Germline CDR1 reads SGHTA; CDR2 reads FQGNSA. The junction had 8 bases not matched to a gene; V was cut back by 2 bases and J by 3 bases. This CDR3 spans 17 amino acids. The CDR3 DNA sequence: TGTGCCAGCAGCTTACCGAAGCGGACTAGCGGGAACTACGAGCAGTACTTC. Translated, it gives CASSLPKRTSGNYEQYF.

The chain has TRBV28 and TRBJ1-1; TRBD1 agrees at 8 bases. Unmatched junction bases numbered 7, after V lost 7 bases and J lost 0 bases. This CDR3 is built from 15 residues. The V gene's germline CDR1 is MDHEN and CDR2 SYDVKM. The CDR3, as DNA: TGTGCCAGCAATCCCATACAGGGGGTGAACACTGAAGCTTTCTTT. Its protein product is CASNPIQGVNTEAFF.

The chain is built from TRBV29-1 and TRBJ2-7; D unclear. V was trimmed by 4 bases and J by 3 bases, leaving 4 bases between them. The germline CDR1 and CDR2 sequences are SQVTM and ANQGSEA. The CDR3 runs 10 residues. As DNA, the CDR3 is TGCAGCGTTGTCGACTACGAGCAGTACTTC. It translates to CSVVDYEQYF.

The rearrangement links TRBV6-1 to TRBJ2-7; no clear D gene. The CDR3 contains 18 residues. V lost 2 bases, J lost 4 bases, and 24 bases lay in between. The germline CDR1 and CDR2 sequences are MNHNS and SASEGT. CDR3 region: CASSEIGSSQSRIYEQYF. DNA of the CDR3: TGTGCCAGCAGTGAAATAGGGTCCAGCCAGAGTAGAATTTACGAGCAGTACTTC.

As to this clone: This sample includes further DNA sequences coding for the same CDR3. The V gene is TRBV20-1, the J gene TRBJ2-7; TRBD1 aligns across 9 bases. The CDR3 loop spans 11 amino acids. V shed 6 bases and J 7 bases; nucleotides not matched to a gene: 4. Germline values: CDR1 DFQATT, CDR2 SNEGSKA (reference sequence). In DNA form, the CDR3 reads TGCAGTGCCCGACAGGGGGGGGAGCAGTACTTC. Translation gives CSARQGGEQYF.

The gene calls are TRBV7-9 and TRBJ2-3; D is undetermined. V was shortened by 3 bases and J by 4 bases, with 11 bases between the two germline ends. CDR1 and CDR2 (germline): SEHNR, FQNEAQ (reference sequence). The length of the CDR3 is 14 residues. DNA for the CDR3: TGTGCCAGCAGCTTCACTAAGCGCCCAGATACGCAGTATTTT. Its translation is CASSFTKRPDTQYF.

J is TRBJ2-3 and V is TRBV19, with 7 nucleotides matching TRBD1. In germline, CDR1 is LNHDA, CDR2 SQIVND (reference sequence). The CDR3 has 18 amino acids. J gave up 3 bases and V 2 bases, and 14 bases lay outside the gene matches. Written as DNA, the CDR3 is TGTGCCAGTAGTATAACCTCGACAGGGAAGATTTTTACAGATACGCAGTATTTT. Translating it yields CASSITSTGKIFTDTQYF.

The CDR3 loop reads CASSLLAGAFQETQYF. DNA of the CDR3: TGTGCCAGCAGCTTACTAGCGGGAGCTTTCCAAGAGACCCAGTACTTC. The chain employs TRBV5-6 and TRBJ2-5, with 11 nucleotides matching TRBD2. The CDR3 spans 16 residues. Per germline, CDR1 SGHDT and CDR2 YYEEEE. The V segment lost 2 bases and the J segment 1 base; nucleotides outside the gene matches: 4.

This chain connects TRBV11-1 to TRBJ2-1, with TRBD2 matching over 13 bases. The length of the CDR3 is 15 residues. The ends lost 4 bases at V and 8 bases at J; junction bases unmatched: 5. Per the germline V gene, CDR1 is SGHAT and CDR2 is FQDESV (reference sequence). CDR3 DNA sequence: TGTGCCAGCAGCTCCGGACTAGCGGGAGCTGATGAGCAGTTCTTC. Its protein product is CASSSGLAGADEQFF.

The rearrangement uses TRBV28 and TRBJ2-7, with D maybe TRBD2 (6 bases). Trimming removed 6 bases at V and 2 bases at J, with 17 bases between. The CDR3 contains 15 residues. Germline assignment: CDR1 MDHEN and CDR2 SYDVKM. Here the CDR3 DNA reads TGTGCCAGCAGCTGGGCCTCGGAGGGGACCTACGAGCAGTACTTC. This sequence encodes CASSWASEGTYEQYF.